This record looks at one TCR beta chain sequence and its context. The antigen is not known. The CDR3 spans 11 residues. Germline CDR1 and CDR2: LNHDA and SQIVND (reference sequence). Trimming shortened V by 1 base and J by 6 bases, and 3 bases separated the two germline ends. This sample is part of a study of T cell responses to AZD1222 COVID-19 vaccine. Findings of the study overall: As reported, nearly half of all spike-specific TCRs target variant regions that are unmutated. Two AZD1222 administrations were followed by greater Spike-specific TCR breadth and depth. Repertoires were sampled only after the peak T cell response. It should be noted that donors were predominantly white British and more often female, and clonal diversity was possibly underestimated.

Sequenced by immunoSEQ multiplex PCR; TCRdb stores in-frame clones only, minus some. The sample lists roughly 120,000 clones, about nine tenths seen once, with 1.5% to 2% in the top ten. The chain carries TRBV19 and TRBJ1-1; D is uncertain. The specimen was peripheral blood, collected on day 0 of AZD1222 vaccination. The sequence derives from an adult in good health. This CDR3 reads CASSIAAEAFF. DNA of the CDR3: TGTGCCAGTAGTATAGCGGCTGAAGCTTTCTTT.